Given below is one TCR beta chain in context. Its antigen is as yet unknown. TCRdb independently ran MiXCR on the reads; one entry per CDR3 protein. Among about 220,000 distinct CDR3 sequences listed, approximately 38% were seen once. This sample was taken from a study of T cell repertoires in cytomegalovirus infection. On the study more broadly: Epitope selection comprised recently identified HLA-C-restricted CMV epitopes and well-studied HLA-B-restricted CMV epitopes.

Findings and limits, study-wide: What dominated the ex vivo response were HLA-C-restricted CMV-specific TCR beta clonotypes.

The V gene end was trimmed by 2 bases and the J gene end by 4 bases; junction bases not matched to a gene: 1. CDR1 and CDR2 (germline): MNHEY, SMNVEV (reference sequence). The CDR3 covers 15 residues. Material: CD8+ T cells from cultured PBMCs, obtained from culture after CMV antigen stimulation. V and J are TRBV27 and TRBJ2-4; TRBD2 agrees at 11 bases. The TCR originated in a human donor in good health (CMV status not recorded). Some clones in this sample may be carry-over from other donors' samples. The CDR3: CASSLVAGGKNIQYF. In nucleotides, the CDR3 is TGTGCCAGCAGTTTAGTAGCGGGGGGGAAAAACATTCAGTACTTC.